Following are 13 T cell receptor beta chains from one sample sequenced in a study of control samples from healthy donors and cancer patients (dated by TCRdb to 2020 to 2021). The protocol used for the library was the immunoSEQ multiplex PCR assay. TCRdb provides this immuneACCESS table in a form limited to in-frame rearrangements. Some clones are lacking; in checked studies, under half of them reflect an unresolved V gene, and why the rest are absent is not known. The sample table shows 90,000 to 150,000 clones, and around 88% are seen once. The ten largest clonotypes hold approximately 3.2% of the sample. The sequenced sample consisted of blood. These receptors all come from a man aged 35-49 years in good health.

The V call is TRBV9, the J call TRBJ2-2; 9 bases agree with TRBD1. With 5 bases clipped from V and 7 bases from J, the junction kept 9 bases outside the gene matches. The length of the CDR3 is 15 residues. Looked up from germline, CDR1 is SGDLS and CDR2 is YYNGEE. The CDR3 sequence is CASSSRTGVHGELFF. CDR3 coding DNA: TGTGCCAGCAGTTCGCGGACAGGGGTTCACGGGGAGCTGTTTTTT. Complete variable domain (other parts from reference TRBV9 and TRBJ2-2): DSGVTQTPKHLITATGQRVTLRCSPRSGDLSVYWYQQSLDQGLQFLIQYYNGEERAKGNILERFSAQQFPDLHSELNLSSLELGDSALYFCASSSRTGVHGELFFGEGSRLTVL.

This chain uses TRBV10-2 with TRBJ1-6; the match to TRBD1 covers 7 bases. Looked up from germline, CDR1 is WSHSY and CDR2 is SAAADI. V dropped 6 bases and J dropped 8; count of bases not matched to a gene: 7. The CDR3 covers 14 residues. CDR3 DNA sequence: TGCGCCAGCAGAGCCGACAGGGTATATTCACCCCTCCACTTT. Translated: CASRADRVYSPLHF.

The J gene is TRBJ2-7, the V gene TRBV27; no reliable D call. The CDR3 loop spans 13 amino acids. The germline CDR1 and CDR2 sequences are MNHEY and SMNVEV (reference sequence). V shed 5 bases and J shed 4 bases, with 12 bases lying between them. This chain's CDR3 is CASSQTTQYEQYF. DNA of the CDR3: TGTGCCAGCAGTCAAACGACCCAGTACGAGCAGTACTTC.

The chain links TRBV27 to TRBJ2-3, with TRBD2 as a possible D gene (5 bases). The V end lost 3 bases, the J end lost 2 bases, and 6 bases lay between the germline ends. From germline, CDR1 is MNHEY and CDR2 SMNVEV (reference sequence). CDR3 length: 13 residues. This CDR3 is CASSFGNTDTQYF. CDR3 DNA: TGTGCCAGCAGTTTCGGGAACACAGATACGCAGTATTTT.

V is TRBV7-8 and J is TRBJ1-2, with 7 bases lining up with TRBD1. Germline V gene lookup returns CDR1 SGHVS and CDR2 FQNEAQ. The V gene end was trimmed by 1 base and the J gene end by 6 bases; junction bases not matched to a gene: 14. The CDR3 sequence is 17 residues long. CDR3 protein: CASSLVVGRAGGDGYTF. Written as DNA, the CDR3 is TGTGCCAGCAGCTTAGTAGTGGGGAGGGCAGGGGGAGATGGCTACACCTTC.

This chain connects TRBV12-2 to TRBJ1-5. TRBV12-2 is given as a pseudogene. The length of the CDR3 is 18 residues. CDR3 DNA sequence: TGTGCAAGTCTCAAGGGTGATGGGAAAGGATGGTTTGGTCAGCCCCAGCATTTT. It encodes CASLKGDGKGWFGQPQHF.

The chain recombines TRBV24-1 with TRBJ2-3; D assignment may be TRBD1 or TRBD2 (6 bases each). V lost 2 bases and J 11 bases, leaving 16 bases between the germline ends. CDR3 size: 14 residues. Germline V lookup: CDR1 KGHDR, CDR2 SFDVKD. The CDR3 region has the DNA TGTGCCACCAGTGATTCCCCGGGGGCCGTTCGGCAGTATTTT. It codes for CATSDSPGAVRQYF.

This sequence joins TRBV14 and TRBJ2-2, with TRBD2 matching 9 bases. The germline V gene has CDR1 SGHDN and CDR2 FVKESK. This CDR3 comprises 16 residues. The J segment lost 4 bases and the V segment lost 4 bases, leaving 7 bases of the junction unmatched. DNA of the CDR3: TGTGCCAGCAGCCTCACAGGGCGGGGGGGCACCGGGGAGCTGTTTTTT. Translation: CASSLTGRGGTGELFF.

J is TRBJ2-7 and V is TRBV7-9; no clear D gene. V lost 2 bases and J lost 4, with 6 bases in between. The CDR3 runs to 12 residues. CDR1 is SEHNR, CDR2 FQNEAQ, per germline (reference sequence). The CDR3 sequence is CASSLSGYEQYF. The CDR3 DNA is TGTGCCAGCAGCTTATCCGGGTACGAGCAGTACTTC.

The V call is TRBV10-1, the J call TRBJ2-1, with 10 nucleotides matching TRBD1. The CDR3 extends over 15 amino acids. Trimming took 6 bases from V and 7 from J; bases not matched to a gene: 9. Germline values: CDR1 WNHNN, CDR2 SYGVQD (reference sequence). The DNA for the CDR3 is TGCGCCAGCAGCCTTAGGACAGGGGGTATGAATGAGCAGTTCTTC. Protein sequence: CASSLRTGGMNEQFF.

The chain recombines TRBV30 with TRBJ2-7, with D possibly called TRBD1 or TRBD2 (5 bases each). V lost 3 bases and J 2 bases, leaving 11 bases between the germline ends. CDR1 and CDR2 (germline): GTSNPN, SVGIG (reference sequence). The CDR3 spans 13 residues. In nucleotides, the CDR3 is TGTGCCTGGAGCCGGGGCGCCACCTACGAGCAGTACTTC. Translation: CAWSRGATYEQYF.

This clone was observed a handful of times. The rearrangement links TRBV19 to TRBJ1-1, with TRBD1 identical over 8 bases. The CDR3 is made up of 13 amino acids. CDR1 is LNHDA and CDR2 is SQIVND in the germline V gene (reference sequence). Germline trimming cut 5 bases from V and 5 bases from J; bases unmatched to any gene: 4. CDR3 in amino acids: CASSFRGLTEAFF. DNA for the CDR3: TGTGCCAGTAGTTTCAGGGGGCTGACTGAAGCTTTCTTT. Drawing the rest from reference TRBV19 and TRBJ1-1, the complete variable domain is DGGITQSPKYLFRKEGQNVTLSCEQNLNHDAMYWYRQDPGQGLRLIYYSQIVNDFQKGDIAEGYSVSREKKESFPLTVTSAQKNPTAFYLCASSFRGLTEAFFGQGTRLTVV.

This chain links TRBV10-3 with TRBJ1-5; the match to TRBD1 covers 7 bases. The length of the CDR3 is 14 residues. Germline V gives CDR1 ENHRY, CDR2 SYGVKD. J gave up 4 bases and V 6 bases, and 6 bases lay outside the gene matches. The CDR3 DNA reads TGTGCCATCAGCCGGGACAGCAATAATCAGCCCCAGCATTTT. It is translated as CAISRDSNNQPQHF.